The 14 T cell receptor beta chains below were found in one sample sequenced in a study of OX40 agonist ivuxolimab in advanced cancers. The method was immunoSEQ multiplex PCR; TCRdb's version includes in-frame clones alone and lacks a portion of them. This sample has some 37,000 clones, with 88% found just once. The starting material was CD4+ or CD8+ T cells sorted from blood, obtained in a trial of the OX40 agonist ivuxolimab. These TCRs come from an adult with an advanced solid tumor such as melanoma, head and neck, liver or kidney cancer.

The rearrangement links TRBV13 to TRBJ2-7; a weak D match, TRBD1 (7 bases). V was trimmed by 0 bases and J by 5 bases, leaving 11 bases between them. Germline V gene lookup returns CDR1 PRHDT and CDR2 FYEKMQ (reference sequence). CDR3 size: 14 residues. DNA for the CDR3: TGTGCCAGCAGCTTAGGTCAGGGGGGCCACGAGCAGTACTTC. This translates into CASSLGQGGHEQYF.

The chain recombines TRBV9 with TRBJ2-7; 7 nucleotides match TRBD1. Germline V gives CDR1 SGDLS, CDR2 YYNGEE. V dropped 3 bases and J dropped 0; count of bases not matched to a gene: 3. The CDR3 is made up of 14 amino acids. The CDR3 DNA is TGTGCCAGCAGCGCCGGACAGGTCTCCTACGAGCAGTACTTC. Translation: CASSAGQVSYEQYF.

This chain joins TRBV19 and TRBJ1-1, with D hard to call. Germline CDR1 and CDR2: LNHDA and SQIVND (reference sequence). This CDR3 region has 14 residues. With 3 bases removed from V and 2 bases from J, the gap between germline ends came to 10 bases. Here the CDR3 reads CASSIWSGNTEAFF. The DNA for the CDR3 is TGTGCCAGTAGTATCTGGTCGGGAAACACTGAAGCTTTCTTT.

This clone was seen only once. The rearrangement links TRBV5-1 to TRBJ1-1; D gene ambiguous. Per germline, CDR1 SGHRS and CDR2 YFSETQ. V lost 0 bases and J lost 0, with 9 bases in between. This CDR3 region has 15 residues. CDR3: CASSLGPEMNTEAFF. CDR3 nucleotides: TGCGCCAGCAGCTTGGGACCAGAGATGAACACTGAAGCTTTCTTT.

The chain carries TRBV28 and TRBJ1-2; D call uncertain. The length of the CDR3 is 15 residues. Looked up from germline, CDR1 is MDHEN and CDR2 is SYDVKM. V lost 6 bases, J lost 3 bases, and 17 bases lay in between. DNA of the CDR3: TGTGCCAGCAGCAAACATGCGGGAGCAGACTATGGCTACACCTTC. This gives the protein CASSKHAGADYGYTF.

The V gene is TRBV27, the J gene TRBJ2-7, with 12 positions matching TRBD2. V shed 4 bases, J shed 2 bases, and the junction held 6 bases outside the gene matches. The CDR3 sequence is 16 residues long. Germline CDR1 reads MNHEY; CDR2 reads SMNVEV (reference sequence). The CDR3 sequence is CASSSRTSGNPYEQYF. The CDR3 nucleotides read TGTGCCAGCAGTTCCCGGACTAGCGGGAACCCCTACGAGCAGTACTTC.

CDR3 in DNA: TGTGCCAGCAGCGTGATTGGGGGCGAGCAGTACTTC. The encoded protein is CASSVIGGEQYF. V and J are TRBV2 and TRBJ2-7; D tentatively reads TRBD1 or TRBD2 (5 bases each). Between the trimmed V and J ends, which lost 6 bases and 6 bases, there was a span of 12 bases. The germline CDR1 and CDR2 sequences are SNHLY and FYNNEI. The CDR3 sequence is 12 residues long. Together with reference TRBV2 and TRBJ2-7, the CDR3 gives the full variable domain: EPEVTQTPSHQVTQMGQEVILRCVPISNHLYFYWYRQILGQKVEFLVSFYNNEISEKSEIFDDQFSVERPDGSNFTLKIRSTKLEDSAMYFCASSVIGGEQYFGPGTRLTVT.

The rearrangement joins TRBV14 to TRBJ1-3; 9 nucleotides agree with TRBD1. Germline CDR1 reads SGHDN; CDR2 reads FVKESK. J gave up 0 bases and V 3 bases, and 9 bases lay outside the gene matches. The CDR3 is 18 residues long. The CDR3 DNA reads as TGTGCCAGCAGCCAGAGGACAGGGGAAGGCCCCTCTGGAAACACCATATATTTT. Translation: CASSQRTGEGPSGNTIYF. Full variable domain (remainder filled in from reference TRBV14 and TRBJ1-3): EAGVTQFPSHSVIEKGQTVTLRCDPISGHDNLYWYRRVMGKEIKFLLHFVKESKQDESGMPNNRFLAERTGGTYSTLKVQPAELEDSGVYFCASSQRTGEGPSGNTIYFGEGSWLTVV.

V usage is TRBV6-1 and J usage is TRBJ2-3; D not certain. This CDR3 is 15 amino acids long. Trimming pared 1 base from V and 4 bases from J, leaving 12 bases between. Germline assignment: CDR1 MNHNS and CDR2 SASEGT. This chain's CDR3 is CASSEGSQLSDTQYF. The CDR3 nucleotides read TGTGCCAGCAGTGAAGGGTCCCAACTTTCAGATACGCAGTATTTT.

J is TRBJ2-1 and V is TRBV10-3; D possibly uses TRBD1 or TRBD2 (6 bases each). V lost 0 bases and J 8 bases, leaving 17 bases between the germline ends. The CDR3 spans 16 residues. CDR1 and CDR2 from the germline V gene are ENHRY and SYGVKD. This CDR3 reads CAISESRGGFLDEQFF. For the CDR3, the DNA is TGTGCCATCAGTGAGTCGCGAGGGGGGTTTTTGGATGAGCAGTTCTTC.

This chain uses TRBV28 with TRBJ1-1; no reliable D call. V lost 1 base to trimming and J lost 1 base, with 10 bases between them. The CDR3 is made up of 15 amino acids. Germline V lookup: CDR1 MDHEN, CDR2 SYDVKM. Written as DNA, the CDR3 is TGTGCCAGCAGTTTATTCTTACAGAGGAACACTGAAGCTTTCTTT. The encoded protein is CASSLFLQRNTEAFF.

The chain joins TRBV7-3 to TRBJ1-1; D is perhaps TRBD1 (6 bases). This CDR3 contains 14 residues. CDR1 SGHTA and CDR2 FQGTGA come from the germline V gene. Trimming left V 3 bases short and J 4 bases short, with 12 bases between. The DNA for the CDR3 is TGTGCCAGCAGCTTGTTGGGGGGCGGCACTGAAGCTTTCTTT. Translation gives CASSLLGGGTEAFF.

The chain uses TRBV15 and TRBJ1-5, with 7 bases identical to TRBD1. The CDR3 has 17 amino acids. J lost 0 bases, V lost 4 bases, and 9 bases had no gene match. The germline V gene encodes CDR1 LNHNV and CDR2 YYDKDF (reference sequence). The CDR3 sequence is CATSTTETGYSNQPQHF. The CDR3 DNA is TGTGCCACCAGCACCACGGAGACAGGGTATAGCAATCAGCCCCAGCATTTT.

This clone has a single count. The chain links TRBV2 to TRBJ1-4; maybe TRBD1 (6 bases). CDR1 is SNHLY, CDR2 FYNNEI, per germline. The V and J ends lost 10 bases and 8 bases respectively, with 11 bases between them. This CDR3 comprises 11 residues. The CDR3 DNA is TGTGCCAAGGGGACACCGGAAAAACTGTTTTTT. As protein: CAKGTPEKLFF.